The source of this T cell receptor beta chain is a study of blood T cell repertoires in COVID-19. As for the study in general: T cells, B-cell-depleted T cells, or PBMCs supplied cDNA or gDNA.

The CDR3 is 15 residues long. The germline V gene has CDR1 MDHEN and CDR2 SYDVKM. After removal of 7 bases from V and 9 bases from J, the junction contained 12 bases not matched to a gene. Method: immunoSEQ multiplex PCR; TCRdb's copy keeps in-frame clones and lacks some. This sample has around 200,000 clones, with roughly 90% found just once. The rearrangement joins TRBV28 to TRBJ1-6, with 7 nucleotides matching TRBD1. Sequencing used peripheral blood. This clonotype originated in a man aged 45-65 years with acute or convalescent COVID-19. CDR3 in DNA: TGTGCCAGCACCTACCGGGACAGAAGGTTTTCACCCCTCCACTTT. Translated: CASTYRDRRFSPLHF.